This is a list of T cell receptor beta chains from one sample in a study of blood T cell repertoires in COVID-19. The table came from immunoSEQ multiplex PCR; TCRdb's copy has only in-frame clones and leaves some out. The sample includes over 85,000 clones, about 72% of them seen just once. Sequencing was done on a sample of peripheral blood. These receptors were collected from a man aged 55 to 70 with active or convalescent COVID-19. Each CDR3 is given with its conserved first and last residue. A D gene is named only where the DNA matches it firmly. Clone size is shown for a subset of rows, as once, few, many or a class of expanded clone.

v_gene	d_gene	j_gene	abundance	CDR3aa	CDR3nt
TRBV18	TRBD1	TRBJ1-1	-	CASSPLDRVSTEAFF	TGTGCCAGCTCACCACTGGACAGGGTGAGCACTGAAGCTTTCTTT
TRBV5-8	-	TRBJ2-3	-	CASSLGQGLDTQYF	TGTGCCAGCAGCTTGGGGCAGGGCCTGGATACGCAGTATTTT
TRBV2	-	TRBJ1-5	-	CASKDTNQPQHF	TGTGCCAGCAAGGACACCAATCAGCCCCAGCATTTT
TRBV11-3	TRBD2	TRBJ2-1	-	CASSLEIAGVLSSNEQFF	TGTGCCAGCAGCTTAGAAATAGCGGGAGTCCTCAGCTCTAATGAGCAGTTCTTC
TRBV28	TRBD1	TRBJ2-7	-	CASTRQGFAYEQYF	TGTGCCAGCACCAGACAGGGATTTGCCTACGAGCAGTACTTC
TRBV10-3	TRBD2	TRBJ2-7	-	CAITDLAGGGEQYF	TGTGCCATCACCGACCTAGCGGGAGGAGGCGAGCAGTACTTC
TRBV24-1	-	TRBJ1-6	-	CATTHRSSYNSPLHF	TGTGCCACGACCCACAGGAGCTCCTATAATTCACCCCTCCACTTT
TRBV18	TRBD1	TRBJ2-5	few	CASSPEDRDGETQYF	TGTGCCAGCTCACCAGAGGACAGGGATGGAGAGACCCAGTACTTC
TRBV29-1	-	TRBJ2-2	-	CSVDQGNTGELFF	TGCAGCGTTGATCAGGGGAACACCGGGGAGCTGTTTTTT
TRBV3-1/TRBV3-2	-	TRBJ2-2	-	CASHRLGRTGELFF	TGTGCCAGCCATCGACTGGGTCGGACCGGGGAGCTGTTTTTT
TRBV28	-	TRBJ1-1	-	CASSLAGGALNTEAFF	TGTGCCAGCAGTTTAGCGGGGGGCGCCTTGAACACTGAAGCTTTCTTT
TRBV12-3/TRBV12-4	-	TRBJ2-1	-	CASSWTGGEQFF	TGTGCCAGCAGCTGGACCGGGGGTGAGCAGTTCTTC
TRBV4-3	-	TRBJ1-1	-	CASSQDPDSPRAFF	TGCGCCAGCAGCCAAGACCCCGATTCCCCTAGAGCTTTCTTT
TRBV9	-	TRBJ1-2	-	CASSVGAGDGYTF	TGTGCCAGCAGCGTAGGGGCCGGGGATGGCTACACCTTC
TRBV7-9	-	TRBJ2-7	-	CASSLLSGPYEQYF	TGTGCCAGCAGCTTACTTAGCGGTCCCTACGAGCAGTACTTC
TRBV2	TRBD1	TRBJ2-5	-	CASTLDRGPETQYF	TGTGCCAGCACGCTAGACAGGGGCCCGGAGACCCAGTACTTC
TRBV14	TRBD1	TRBJ1-6	-	CASSQGDRGYNSPLHF	TGTGCCAGCAGCCAAGGGGACAGGGGTTATAATTCACCCCTCCACTTT
TRBV6-5	-	TRBJ2-1	-	CATRDWTQFF	TGTGCCACACGGGACTGGACGCAGTTCTTC
TRBV15	TRBD1	TRBJ1-2	-	CATSYDRGPNYGYTF	TGTGCCACCAGCTATGACAGGGGGCCTAACTATGGCTACACCTTC
TRBV27	TRBD2	TRBJ2-7	-	CASSFHGLASSYEQYF	TGTGCCAGCAGTTTTCACGGACTAGCGTCTTCCTACGAGCAGTACTTC
TRBV3-1/TRBV3-2	TRBD2	TRBJ2-5	-	CASSQGGGSGGTKTQYF	TGTGCCAGCAGCCAAGGGGGGGGTAGCGGAGGGACGAAGACCCAGTACTTC
TRBV5-4	TRBD1	TRBJ1-3	-	CASSSDRGLGNTIYF	TGTGCCAGCAGCTCGGACAGGGGGCTTGGAAACACCATATATTTT
TRBV10-2	TRBD1	TRBJ1-5	-	CASSPRGTGVRNQPQHF	TGCGCCAGCAGCCCCCGAGGGACAGGGGTCCGGAATCAGCCCCAGCATTTT
TRBV9	TRBD1	TRBJ2-7	-	CASSVGQGAYEQYF	TGTGCCAGCAGCGTAGGACAGGGAGCCTACGAGCAGTACTTC
TRBV11-2	TRBD2	TRBJ2-1	-	CASSLGARASGFNEQFF	TGTGCCAGCAGCTTAGGGGCGAGGGCTAGCGGGTTTAATGAGCAGTTCTTC
TRBV4-1	TRBD2	TRBJ2-7	-	CASSQVYSPGTSGSGNEQYF	TGCGCCAGCAGCCAAGTATACAGCCCCGGGACTAGCGGGAGTGGCAACGAGCAGTACTTC
TRBV7-2	TRBD2	TRBJ2-2	-	CASSARLAARGSTGELFF	TGTGCCAGCAGCGCCCGACTAGCGGCCAGGGGGAGCACCGGGGAGCTGTTTTTT
TRBV5-5	TRBD1	TRBJ1-2	-	CASSYGQGTNYGYTF	TGTGCCAGCAGCTACGGACAGGGTACTAACTATGGCTACACCTTC
TRBV4-1	TRBD2	TRBJ2-1	-	CASSQEKGTSESEQFF	TGCGCCAGCAGCCAAGAAAAGGGGACTAGCGAGAGTGAGCAGTTCTTC
TRBV13	-	TRBJ2-2	-	CASRFSGGGTGELFF	TGTGCCAGCAGATTCAGCGGAGGCGGGACCGGGGAGCTGTTTTTT
TRBV28	-	TRBJ1-2	-	CASSSLGGIYGYTF	TGTGCCAGCAGTTCCCTGGGGGGGATCTATGGCTACACCTTC
TRBV4-1	TRBD2	TRBJ2-6	few	CASKPYPPTSGRAGANVLTF	TGCGCCAGCAAACCGTATCCCCCAACTAGCGGGAGGGCCGGGGCCAACGTCCTGACTTTC
TRBV10-1	TRBD1	TRBJ2-1	-	CASSEDRVPNNEQFF	TGCGCCAGCAGCGAGGACAGGGTGCCTAACAATGAGCAGTTCTTC
TRBV6-5	-	TRBJ2-1	-	CASSYSTNSVNEQFF	TGTGCCAGCAGTTACTCGACGAATAGCGTGAATGAGCAGTTCTTC
TRBV28	-	TRBJ2-7	-	CASSPLHRAPYEQYF	TGTGCCAGCAGTCCCCTACACAGGGCGCCCTACGAGCAGTACTTC
TRBV2	-	TRBJ1-2	-	CASTRGPYSDYGYTF	TGTGCCAGCACCCGAGGGCCCTACTCGGACTATGGCTACACCTTC
TRBV2	TRBD2	TRBJ2-1	-	CASSEFSAGVNSEQFF	TGTGCCAGCAGTGAGTTCTCGGCGGGAGTGAATAGTGAGCAGTTCTTC
TRBV6-5	TRBD1	TRBJ1-2	once	CASVRDREGGYTF	TGTGCCAGCGTCCGGGACAGGGAAGGCGGCTACACCTTC
TRBV7-2	TRBD1	TRBJ2-1	-	CASSLRGQSHNEQFF	TGTGCCAGCAGCCTACGGGGACAGAGCCACAATGAGCAGTTCTTC
TRBV10-2	-	TRBJ2-2	few	CASNPDSANTGELFF	TGCGCCAGCAATCCGGACAGCGCGAACACCGGGGAGCTGTTTTTT
TRBV7-9	-	TRBJ1-2	-	CASSLASRLNYGYTF	TGTGCCAGCAGCTTAGCGAGCCGGTTAAACTATGGCTACACCTTC
TRBV6-5	TRBD1	TRBJ2-2	few	CATGQGITGELFF	TGTGCCACCGGACAGGGGATCACCGGGGAGCTGTTTTTT
TRBV18	-	TRBJ2-1	-	CASSPMGGLQFF	TGTGCCAGCTCACCAATGGGGGGGCTACAGTTCTTC
TRBV19	-	TRBJ1-1	-	CASRQAGLSGEAFF	TGTGCCAGTAGGCAGGCAGGTCTCAGCGGTGAAGCTTTCTTT
TRBV18	TRBD2	TRBJ2-3	once	CASSPFSGTSGRLTDTQYF	TGTGCCAGCTCACCTTTCTCCGGGACTAGCGGGAGACTTACAGATACGCAGTATTTT
TRBV4-3	-	TRBJ2-3	-	CASSQANSGRTDTQYF	TGCGCCAGCAGCCAAGCGAATAGCGGACGCACAGATACGCAGTATTTT
TRBV6-5	TRBD2	TRBJ2-2	few	CASRGLAGNTGELFF	TGTGCCAGCAGGGGACTAGCGGGAAACACCGGGGAGCTGTTTTTT
TRBV11-2	-	TRBJ2-2	-	CASSLVRTVTGELFF	TGTGCCAGCAGCTTAGTCCGGACAGTCACCGGGGAGCTGTTTTTT
TRBV7-2	TRBD2	TRBJ2-2	once	CASSPQSGGSGELFF	TGTGCCAGCAGCCCCCAAAGTGGCGGGAGCGGGGAGCTGTTTTTT
TRBV6-5	-	TRBJ1-2	-	CASSRDYSLNYGYTF	TGTGCCAGCAGCAGAGACTACTCCCTTAACTATGGCTACACCTTC
TRBV28	TRBD1	TRBJ2-5	-	CASNTQQGPAQETQYF	TGTGCCAGCAATACTCAACAGGGGCCGGCCCAAGAGACCCAGTACTTC
TRBV6-1	-	TRBJ2-2	-	CASSEVARNTGELFF	TGTGCCAGCAGTGAGGTAGCGAGAAACACCGGGGAGCTGTTTTTT
TRBV6-2/TRBV6-3	TRBD2	TRBJ2-5	-	CASSDLGTSEETQYF	TGTGCCAGCAGCGACCTCGGGACTAGCGAAGAGACCCAGTACTTC
TRBV7-2	-	TRBJ1-2	-	CASSLRDYGYTF	TGTGCCAGCAGCTTACGAGACTATGGCTACACCTTC
TRBV9	TRBD1	TRBJ2-5	-	CASSVGFRDRGQETQYF	TGTGCCAGCAGCGTAGGATTCCGGGACAGGGGTCAAGAGACCCAGTACTTC
TRBV30	TRBD1	TRBJ2-7	-	CAWDTGGPHSEQYF	TGTGCCTGGGATACAGGGGGTCCACATTCAGAGCAGTACTTC